A single sample gave rise to the 17 T cell receptor beta chains below, sequenced in a study of T cell repertoires in cytomegalovirus infection (dated 2019 in TCRdb). Antigens for these TCRs are unknown. Sequencing took place on an Illumina HiSeq 1500. Starting from the raw public reads, TCRdb applied fastp trimming at Q25, assembled clones with MiXCR and retained in-frame beta chains. Each CDR3 protein appears once, grouped with its most common genes and DNA. This sample is represented by 550,000 to 850,000 distinct CDR3 sequences; 30% to 35% of them were singletons. The ten largest make up approximately 18% of the sample. The treatment or condition label corresponds to: in vitro stimulation with specific CMV peptide epitopes to enrich CMV-specific T cells. The material was cultured PBMCs, obtained from culture after CMV antigen stimulation. These receptors were taken from a human donor in good health (CMV status not recorded). Some clones in this sample may be carry-over from other donors' samples.

The genes are TRBV4-1 and TRBJ1-5; 7 bases line up with TRBD1. The V segment lost 2 bases and the J segment 0 bases; nucleotides outside the gene matches: 4. Germline CDR1 reads MGHRA; CDR2 reads YSYEKL. The CDR3 has 16 amino acids. CDR3 amino acids: CASSQLPGGSNQPQHF. The CDR3 DNA is TGCGCCAGCAGCCAACTTCCAGGGGGTAGCAATCAGCCCCAGCATTTT.

This clonotype has only one observation. The chain employs TRBV18 and TRBJ2-3, with D maybe TRBD1 (6 bases). V was pared by 1 base and J by 2 bases, with 13 bases between. Germline V gene lookup returns CDR1 KGHSH and CDR2 LQKENI. The CDR3 has 16 amino acids. The CDR3 sequence is CASSPQWDINTDTQYF. CDR3 DNA sequence: TGTGCCAGCTCACCACAGTGGGACATAAACACAGATACGCAGTATTTT. Together with reference TRBV18 and TRBJ2-3, the CDR3 gives the full variable domain: NAGVMQNPRHLVRRRGQEARLRCSPMKGHSHVYWYRQLPEEGLKFMVYLQKENIIDESGMPKERFSAEFPKEGPSILRIQQVVRGDSAAYFCASSPQWDINTDTQYFGPGTRLTVL.

This clonotype has ten or more counts. The V gene is TRBV7-2, the J gene TRBJ2-1; D perhaps matches TRBD1 (5 bases). Looked up from germline, CDR1 is SGHTA and CDR2 is FQGNSA. Trimming cost V 2 bases and J 12 bases, with 11 bases left between them. The CDR3 is 12 amino acids. The CDR3 reads CASSLSLQGQFF. DNA of the CDR3: TGTGCCAGCAGCTTAAGTCTCCAGGGGCAGTTCTTC.

The chain couples TRBV19 to TRBJ2-1; 9 bases align to TRBD1. Unmatched junction bases numbered 7, after V lost 4 bases and J lost 0 bases. The CDR3 totals 17 residues. The V gene's germline CDR1 is LNHDA and CDR2 SQIVND (reference sequence). The DNA of the CDR3 is TGTGCCAGTAGTACCACAGGGGGCCTAAGCTCCTACAATGAGCAGTTCTTC. Its translation: CASSTTGGLSSYNEQFF.

This clonotype was observed a few times. The rearrangement joins TRBV7-8 to TRBJ2-2; TRBD2 agrees at 10 bases. This CDR3 has 15 residues. The V gene's germline CDR1 is SGHVS and CDR2 FQNEAQ. V shed 6 bases, J shed 4 bases, and the junction held 5 bases outside the gene matches. CDR3 protein: CASRWGLAFTGELFF. The CDR3 coding sequence is TGTGCCAGCAGGTGGGGACTAGCGTTCACCGGGGAGCTGTTTTTT.

This chain connects TRBV4-3 to TRBJ2-5; D may be TRBD1 (6 bases). Germline V lookup: CDR1 LGHNA, CDR2 YSLEER. The CDR3 is 16 residues long. The ends were cut back, 2 bases at V and 5 bases at J, with 18 bases in the middle. CDR3 DNA: TGCGCCAGCAGCCAAACGTCCTGGGGGCGCGGGGAGACCCAGTACTTC. Its protein product is CASSQTSWGRGETQYF.

There are many counts of this clonotype. The chain is built from TRBV7-2 and TRBJ1-3; 9 bases map to TRBD1. V trimming: 8 bases; J trimming: 2 bases; junction bases outside the gene matches: 4. This CDR3 has 14 amino acids. Per the germline V gene, CDR1 is SGHTA and CDR2 is FQGNSA. The CDR3 region is CASGGTGTGNTIYF. DNA for the CDR3: TGTGCCAGCGGAGGGACAGGGACTGGAAACACCATATATTTT. Full variable domain (missing parts from reference TRBV7-2 and TRBJ1-3): GAGVSQSPSNKVTEKGKDVELRCDPISGHTALYWYRQSLGQGLEFLIYFQGNSAPDKSGLPSDRFSAERTGGSVSTLTIQRTQQEDSAVYLCASGGTGTGNTIYFGEGSWLTVV.

This chain links TRBV7-4 with TRBJ1-6; D not certain. This CDR3 contains 15 residues. Germline CDR1 is SGHVT and CDR2 is SQSDAQ. The V end was cut by 1 base, the J end by 10 bases, with 14 bases between. Here the CDR3 DNA reads TGTGCCAGCAGCTTAGGCTCCTCGGAGACCTCACCCCTCCACTTT. Protein sequence: CASSLGSSETSPLHF.

This clonotype occurred many times. The rearrangement uses TRBV7-2 and TRBJ2-1; 11 bases fit TRBD2. This CDR3 is 16 amino acids long. J gave up 9 bases and V 0 bases, and 7 bases lay outside the gene matches. Germline V gene sequence: CDR1 SGHTA, CDR2 FQGNSA. DNA for the CDR3: TGTGCCAGCAGCTTAGCTAGCGGGGGGGTACTGGGTGAGCAGTTCTTC. As protein: CASSLASGGVLGEQFF.

As for this clonotype: A much larger clone lies one base from this, so it may be a read error. The V and J genes are TRBV7-4 and TRBJ1-1, with TRBD1 identical over 7 bases. Per the germline V gene, CDR1 is SGHVT and CDR2 is SQSDAQ. This CDR3 is 14 amino acids long. CDR3 region: CASSPWDRNTKAFF. The CDR3 region has the DNA TGTGCCAGCAGCCCGTGGGACAGAAACACTAAAGCTTTCTTT.

The genes are TRBV6-2 or TRBV6-3 and TRBJ2-2; D call uncertain. Germline CDR1 MNHEY, CDR2 SVGEGT. V lost 2 bases and J 5 bases, leaving 9 bases between the germline ends. The CDR3 length is 14 residues. CDR3 coding DNA: TGTGCCAGCAGTTACATGTTGGGAACCGGGGAGCTGTTTTTT. Translating gives CASSYMLGTGELFF.

The chain joins TRBV11-2 to TRBJ2-5; D possibly corresponds to TRBD1 (6 bases). CDR3 length: 13 residues. V lost 5 bases and J lost 4, with 11 bases in between. Germline loops: CDR1 SGHAT, CDR2 FQNNGV. CDR3 region: CASSPQTGETQYF. CDR3 DNA sequence: TGTGCCAGCAGCCCGCAGACAGGAGAGACCCAGTACTTC.

V usage is TRBV6-2 or TRBV6-3 and J usage is TRBJ2-4; weak D call: TRBD1 (6 bases). CDR3 length equals 14 residues. V was pared by 7 bases and J by 3 bases, with 13 bases between. Germline lookup yields CDR1 MNHEY and CDR2 SVGEGT. The CDR3 reads CASKNREDKNIQYF. For the CDR3, the DNA is TGTGCCAGCAAGAACAGGGAAGACAAAAACATTCAGTACTTC.

This sequence joins TRBV2 and TRBJ1-3; no clear D. CDR3 length: 15 residues. V was cut by 5 bases and J by 0 bases, with 11 bases left in between. Germline V lookup: CDR1 SNHLY, CDR2 FYNNEI. CDR3 DNA sequence: TGTGCCAGCAGTCAAGGACTGTACTCTGGAAACACCATATATTTT. This codes for CASSQGLYSGNTIYF.

This chain uses TRBV2 with TRBJ2-7; D possibly corresponds to TRBD1 (6 bases). The CDR3 runs to 15 residues. Germline V lookup: CDR1 SNHLY, CDR2 FYNNEI. Trimming stripped 6 bases from V and 2 bases from J, with 17 bases between. The CDR3 region is CASRRTDLNTYEQYF. CDR3 sequence (DNA): TGTGCCAGCAGACGGACAGACCTGAATACCTACGAGCAGTACTTC.

In DNA, the CDR3 is TGCAGTGCTAGAGGCCTAACGGGACAGGCTTACAATGAGCAGTTCTTC. Translation: CSARGLTGQAYNEQFF. V gene TRBV20-1 combines with J gene TRBJ2-1; 8 bases are a match to TRBD1. CDR3 length: 16 amino acids. Germline V gives CDR1 DFQATT, CDR2 SNEGSKA (reference sequence). The V and J ends lost 1 base and 4 bases, in that order; junction bases with no gene match: 9.

This clonotype has only a few counts. This chain links TRBV7-2 with TRBJ2-4, with 9 bases aligning to TRBD2. The CDR3 extends over 16 amino acids. V lost 5 bases, J lost 5 bases, and 10 bases stayed unmatched. From germline, CDR1 is SGHTA and CDR2 FQGNSA. CDR3 loop: CASSLTGAGGENIQYF. The CDR3 DNA reads as TGTGCCAGCAGCCTCACGGGGGCGGGAGGGGAAAACATTCAGTACTTC.